The entry that follows covers one T cell receptor beta chain sequence. Its antigen remains unknown. The V and J ends lost 0 bases and 9 bases, in that order; junction bases with no gene match: 1. The CDR3 has 13 amino acids. Germline V gene data show CDR1 as SGHRS and CDR2 as YFSETQ. The table came from immunoSEQ multiplex PCR; TCRdb's copy has only in-frame clones and leaves some out. The top ten hold 2.1% of the sample, which has fewer than 100,000 clones, roughly 91% seen once. This specimen comes from a study of cytomegalovirus exposure and HLA in healthy donors. Study details: The use of the same platform for the 120 validation repertoires and the 650 to 850 first-cohort repertoires was reported by a later analysis. Study-level findings and limits: Most TCRs appeared rarely, but some public TCRs recurred in many donors. Reports showed the classifier diagnosing cytomegalovirus status with high specificity and sensitivity.

The sequencing sample was made of PBMCs. This chain uses TRBV5-1 with TRBJ2-1, with TRBD1 matching over 9 bases. This sequence was found in a man between 25 and 39 years old in good health and CMV-seronegative. CDR3 sequence: CASSLVGQGEQFF. The CDR3 DNA is TGCGCCAGCAGCTTGGTGGGACAGGGTGAGCAGTTCTTC.